These 22 T cell receptor beta chains originate from one sample sequenced in a study of shared clonotypes between healthy human individuals. The table came from immunoSEQ multiplex PCR; TCRdb's copy has only in-frame clones and leaves some out. The table records roughly 700,000 clones, approximately 79% of them present only once. Sequencing used memory CD4+ T cells sorted from blood. The subset denotes: CD45RA-negative fraction. The receptors here all came from a woman aged 25 to 39 in good health.

This clone was recorded once. V and J are TRBV4-1 and TRBJ2-1; TRBD2 aligns across 8 bases. Germline CDR1 MGHRA, CDR2 YSYEKL. The CDR3 runs to 16 residues. J lost 8 bases, V lost 4 bases, and 13 bases had no gene match. CDR3 sequence (DNA): TGCGCCAGCAGCCGGCATCCGGGACTAGAGATGGATGAGCAGTTCTTC. Amino acid sequence: CASSRHPGLEMDEQFF.

V gene TRBV27 combines with J gene TRBJ1-1; D is perhaps TRBD1 (5 bases). The germline gives CDR1 MNHEY, CDR2 SMNVEV (reference sequence). The V end was cut by 2 bases, the J end by 0 bases, with 13 bases between. The CDR3 runs to 16 residues. CDR3 nucleotides: TGTGCCAGCAGTTTAAAGGTAGGGACTATGAACACTGAAGCTTTCTTT. Translation gives CASSLKVGTMNTEAFF.

The chain employs TRBV29-1 and TRBJ2-3, with 8 bases aligning to TRBD2. Trimming removed 8 bases from V and 2 bases from J; junction bases left unmatched: 12. Per germline, CDR1 SQVTM and CDR2 ANQGSEA. CDR3 length: 15 amino acids. CDR3 in DNA: TGCAGCATCAACAGGGAGACTAGCGTCACAGATACGCAGTATTTT. It is translated as CSINRETSVTDTQYF.

The V call is TRBV5-1, the J call TRBJ2-5; D remains unclear. The CDR3 runs to 15 residues. Germline-derived CDR1 and CDR2 are SGHRS and YFSETQ. V gave up 3 bases and J gave up 1 base, with 13 bases separating them. CDR3: CASSSRQPIQETQYF. The CDR3 coding sequence is TGCGCCAGCAGCTCGCGGCAGCCGATCCAAGAGACCCAGTACTTC.

V usage is TRBV28 and J usage is TRBJ1-1; the D gene is possibly TRBD1 (6 bases). There are 15 residues in the CDR3. Trimming removed 3 bases at V and 11 bases at J, with 22 bases between. Germline CDR1 MDHEN, CDR2 SYDVKM. For the CDR3, the DNA is TGTGCCAGCAGTTTTTCCCCTCGGGGGGCCACCCCCGCTTTCTTT. It specifies CASSFSPRGATPAFF.

In its sample, this clone was seen once. The chain is built from TRBV2 and TRBJ1-5, with 7 bases identical to TRBD1. Germline V CDR1 and CDR2: SNHLY, FYNNEI. V trimming: 2 bases; J trimming: 4 bases; junction bases outside the gene matches: 5. The CDR3 is 15 residues long. The CDR3 sequence is CASSELGGDNQPQHF. In nucleotides, the CDR3 is TGTGCCAGCAGTGAATTAGGGGGCGATAATCAGCCCCAGCATTTT.

This clone was seen ten or more times. The chain combines TRBV6-5 with TRBJ2-7; TRBD2 matches 8 bases. The length of the CDR3 is 15 residues. The V and J ends lost 6 bases and 5 bases, in that order; junction bases with no gene match: 12. The germline V gene encodes CDR1 MNHEY and CDR2 SVGAGI. The CDR3 here is CASRLEAGGFHEQYF. The CDR3 coding sequence is TGTGCCAGCAGACTCGAGGCGGGAGGATTCCACGAGCAGTACTTC.

The chain combines TRBV28 with TRBJ1-5; a possible D gene is TRBD1 (6 bases). The CDR3 loop spans 15 amino acids. Trimming cost V 3 bases and J 3 bases, with 12 bases left between them. Germline CDR1 and CDR2: MDHEN and SYDVKM. The CDR3, as DNA: TGTGCCAGCAGTTTCCTAGGGGGGAACAATCAGCCCCAGCATTTT. Translated: CASSFLGGNNQPQHF.

This rearrangement joins TRBV5-1 to TRBJ1-4, with 10 positions matching TRBD1. CDR1 and CDR2 from the germline V gene are SGHRS and YFSETQ. CDR3 length: 18 residues. The junction had 12 bases not matched to a gene; V was cut back by 4 bases and J by 3 bases. CDR3 coding DNA: TGCGCCAGCAGCCCATCTCCGGGACAGGGGTCGTCTAATGAAAAACTGTTTTTT. This sequence encodes CASSPSPGQGSSNEKLFF.

This clone was counted a single time. The chain employs TRBV28 and TRBJ2-1, with TRBD1 identical over 7 bases. V lost 3 bases and J lost 6; bases outside the gene matches: 5. CDR1 and CDR2 from the germline V gene are MDHEN and SYDVKM. This CDR3 is 14 amino acids long. In DNA, the CDR3 is TGTGCCAGCAGTTTCCTCTCAGGGGGCAATGAGCAGTTCTTC. Protein product: CASSFLSGGNEQFF.

This clone was seen only a few times. The chain employs TRBV11-2 and TRBJ2-1; D is tentatively TRBD1 or TRBD2 (6 bases each). Per germline, CDR1 SGHAT and CDR2 FQNNGV. Trimming took off 1 base at V and 4 bases at J, with 11 bases between the two ends. The CDR3 spans 15 residues. The CDR3 loop is CASSLAGAGYNEQFF. The CDR3 nucleotides are TGTGCCAGCAGCTTAGCGGGGGCCGGGTACAATGAGCAGTTCTTC.

In this sample, this clone turned up a few times. This chain joins TRBV19 and TRBJ1-1, with unresolved D. The CDR3 length is 13 residues. CDR1 LNHDA and CDR2 SQIVND come from the germline V gene (reference sequence). Trimming pared 10 bases from V and 0 bases from J, leaving 12 bases between. CDR3 DNA: TGTGCCACTACCCCCAGCATGAACACTGAAGCTTTCTTT. Protein product: CATTPSMNTEAFF.

This clone was observed at least ten times. The CDR3 DNA follows: TGTGCCAGCAGCTTTACGGGACTAGCGGGAGAGGGGTGGTTCTTC. Translation gives CASSFTGLAGEGWFF. This sequence joins TRBV7-2 and TRBJ2-1; TRBD2 matches 14 bases. The length of the CDR3 is 15 residues. Per germline, CDR1 SGHTA and CDR2 FQGNSA. V trimming: 3 bases; J trimming: 15 bases; junction bases outside the gene matches: 10.

This clone was seen many times. V and J are TRBV14 and TRBJ1-1; tentative D call: TRBD1 (5 bases). Germline CDR1 is SGHDN and CDR2 is FVKESK. This CDR3 has 15 amino acids. The ends were cut back, 5 bases at V and 10 bases at J, with 23 bases in the middle. DNA for the CDR3: TGTGCCAGCAGCTCAGGGCCCTTGCCCCAAGGAGGAGCTTTCTTT. It translates to CASSSGPLPQGGAFF.

The chain joins TRBV28 to TRBJ2-7; D may be TRBD1 or TRBD2 (5 bases each). The CDR3 runs to 15 residues. CDR1 and CDR2 from the germline V gene are MDHEN and SYDVKM. V lost 5 bases and J lost 7, with 21 bases in between. CDR3 region: CASSPTGTSLGEQYF. The CDR3 DNA is TGTGCCAGCAGTCCTACCGGGACCTCACTCGGAGAGCAGTACTTC.

The chain couples TRBV28 to TRBJ2-1, with TRBD1 identical over 9 bases. The germline V gene has CDR1 MDHEN and CDR2 SYDVKM. J was trimmed by 9 bases and V by 4 bases; bases with no gene match: 10. The CDR3 has 15 amino acids. CDR3 DNA sequence: TGTGCCAGCAGTTCCTCCGGGACAGGGTCGGGTGAGCAGTTCTTC. Protein product: CASSSSGTGSGEQFF.

CDR3 protein: CASPKFRGVPPSDGYTF. In DNA form, the CDR3 reads TGTGCCAGCCCCAAGTTTAGGGGCGTCCCCCCCTCTGATGGCTACACCTTC. The rearrangement uses TRBV28 and TRBJ1-2; D perhaps matches TRBD1 (5 bases). V lost 8 bases and J 6 bases, leaving 28 bases between the germline ends. Germline-derived CDR1 and CDR2 are MDHEN and SYDVKM. The CDR3 is made up of 17 amino acids.

This clone was seen only a few times. The same CDR3 can be traced to other DNA sequences in this sample. J is TRBJ1-1 and V is TRBV19; 8 nucleotides match TRBD1. CDR3 length: 12 amino acids. Germline trimming cut 6 bases from V and 5 bases from J; bases unmatched to any gene: 2. Germline values: CDR1 LNHDA, CDR2 SQIVND (reference sequence). This CDR3 is CASSDRGTEAFF. For the CDR3, the DNA is TGTGCCAGTAGCGACAGGGGAACTGAAGCTTTCTTT.

The chain has TRBV5-4 and TRBJ1-3; D is uncertain. Trimming took off 4 bases at V and 0 bases at J, with 11 bases between the two ends. The V gene's germline CDR1 is SGHNT and CDR2 YYREEE (reference sequence). The CDR3 has 15 amino acids. CDR3 residues: CASSPDIGSGNTIYF. CDR3 DNA sequence: TGTGCCAGCAGCCCAGACATTGGCTCTGGAAACACCATATATTTT.

CDR3 amino acids: CASSQGAEASEQYF. The CDR3 DNA follows: TGCGCCAGCAGCCAGGGGGCAGAGGCGTCGGAGCAGTACTTC. The chain uses TRBV5-1 and TRBJ2-7, with TRBD1 identical over 8 bases. Germline V gives CDR1 SGHRS, CDR2 YFSETQ. This CDR3 is 14 amino acids long. The junction had 10 bases not matched to a gene; V was cut back by 4 bases and J by 7 bases.

The table lists this clone with a count of one. V is TRBV28 and J is TRBJ2-1; D call uncertain. The CDR3 is 13 residues long. The germline V and J ends were trimmed by 5 bases and 4 bases, with 9 bases remaining between them. The V gene's germline CDR1 is MDHEN and CDR2 SYDVKM. The CDR3 protein is CASSRQPYNEQFF. The DNA of the CDR3 is TGTGCCAGCAGTAGGCAGCCATACAATGAGCAGTTCTTC.

The CDR3 DNA reads TGTGCCAGCAGCTTTCTCCCGAACACTGAAGCTTTCTTT. The encoded protein is CASSFLPNTEAFF. J is TRBJ1-1 and V is TRBV5-8; no reliable D call. CDR3 length: 13 amino acids. The V and J ends lost 2 bases and 1 base respectively, with 6 bases between them. CDR1 SGHTS and CDR2 YDEGEE come from the germline V gene.